This T cell receptor beta chain was recorded in a study of T cell changes during pregnancy in multiple sclerosis. The CDR3 consists of 12 residues. J lost 8 bases, V lost 4 bases, and 2 bases had no gene match. Looked up from germline, CDR1 is MRHNA and CDR2 is SNTAGT. Sequencing was performed with immunoSEQ multiplex PCR; in TCRdb, only in-frame clones are kept and a portion is missing. The sample carries over 60,000 clones, roughly 87% recorded once. The receptor's source is a female donor with multiple sclerosis, enrolled in a pregnancy study. This sequence joins TRBV6-4 and TRBJ1-2; TRBD1 matches at 9 bases. This specimen was peripheral blood, taken in the first trimester of pregnancy. CDR3 coding DNA: TGTGCCAGCAGTGGGACAGGGGTCGGCTACACCTTC. Amino acid sequence: CASSGTGVGYTF.